One sample yielded the 9 T cell receptor beta chains listed below, sequenced in a study of memory CD4+ T cells and cytomegalovirus serostatus. Measured with immunoSEQ multiplex PCR; TCRdb has only the in-frame clones, and not every one. This table holds 55,000 to 65,000 clones, 82% found once. The sort gate was single viable CD3+CD4+CD8-CD45RO+ cells for memory CD4+ T cells. The specimen was memory CD4+ T cells from blood. The receptors shown here come from an adult in good health and CMV-seronegative. Some clones in this sample may be carry-over from other donors' samples.

V usage is TRBV30 and J usage is TRBJ1-6, with 8 nucleotides matching TRBD1. Germline V lookup: CDR1 GTSNPN, CDR2 SVGIG (reference sequence). The J segment lost 10 bases and the V segment lost 0 bases, leaving 5 bases of the junction unmatched. The CDR3 totals 14 residues. The CDR3 region is CAWSVGDRTSPLHF. DNA for the CDR3: TGTGCCTGGAGTGTAGGGGACAGGACATCACCCCTCCACTTT.

A single count supports this clone. This chain uses TRBV4-3 with TRBJ1-6, with TRBD1 matching over 7 bases. The V segment lost 0 bases and the J segment 0 bases; nucleotides outside the gene matches: 5. CDR3 size: 18 residues. The germline gives CDR1 LGHNA, CDR2 YSLEER. CDR3 in amino acids: CASSQDGQGVSYNSPLHF. The DNA for the CDR3 is TGCGCCAGCAGCCAAGATGGGCAGGGGGTCTCCTATAATTCACCCCTCCACTTT.

J is TRBJ1-2 and V is TRBV6-1; possible D gene TRBD1, 5 bases. Germline V CDR1 and CDR2: MNHNS, SASEGT. CDR3 size: 15 residues. V was pared by 1 base and J by 4 bases, with 13 bases between. The CDR3: CASSEGQGPFYGYTF. As DNA, the CDR3 is TGTGCCAGCAGTGAAGGTCAGGGACCATTCTATGGCTACACCTTC.

This chain uses TRBV7-3 with TRBJ2-5; tentatively, D is TRBD1 or TRBD2 (5 bases each). Trimming took 2 bases from V and 5 from J, leaving 15 bases between them. Germline V gene sequence: CDR1 SGHTA, CDR2 FQGTGA. The CDR3 length is 15 residues. The CDR3 coding sequence is TGTGCCAGCAGCTTAGGGACCAGGGTCGAGGAGACCCAGTACTTC. It translates to CASSLGTRVEETQYF.

The chain combines TRBV7-3 with TRBJ2-3; 12 positions agree with TRBD2. Germline V gene lookup returns CDR1 SGHTA and CDR2 FQGTGA. The CDR3 extends over 16 amino acids. V gave up 5 bases and J gave up 4 bases; unmatched junction bases: 7. The CDR3 DNA is TGTGCCAGCAGCCTCCTAGCGGGAGGGCGCTCAGATACGCAGTATTTT. This codes for CASSLLAGGRSDTQYF.

The chain recombines TRBV11-2 with TRBJ1-2; D gene unclear. CDR1 is SGHAT, CDR2 FQNNGV, per germline. V gave up 2 bases and J gave up 3 bases, with 10 bases separating them. The CDR3 runs to 14 residues. The CDR3 loop is CASSLTPLDYGYTF. CDR3 in DNA: TGTGCCAGCAGCTTAACCCCTCTGGACTATGGCTACACCTTC.

The V gene is TRBV7-8, the J gene TRBJ2-5; 10 nucleotides match TRBD1. This CDR3 spans 14 amino acids. V was clipped by 5 bases and J by 7 bases; unmatched bases: 7. In germline, CDR1 is SGHVS, CDR2 FQNEAQ. The CDR3 DNA reads as TGTGCCAGCAGCCTTGGGACAGGGGAGGGGACCCAGTACTTC. This codes for CASSLGTGEGTQYF.

This clone was counted once. V usage is TRBV6-6 and J usage is TRBJ1-1; D unresolved. This CDR3 has 14 residues. Between the trimmed V and J ends, which lost 0 bases and 1 base, there was a span of 6 bases. The germline gives CDR1 MNHNY, CDR2 SVGAGI (reference sequence). The CDR3 region is CASSYSRSNTEAFF. The CDR3 DNA reads as TGTGCCAGCAGTTACTCCAGATCGAACACTGAAGCTTTCTTT.

This clone turned up a few times. The chain joins TRBV28 to TRBJ2-5; perhaps TRBD1 as D (6 bases). The CDR3 contains 12 residues. Trimming shortened V by 5 bases and J by 7 bases, and 11 bases separated the two germline ends. Per the germline V gene, CDR1 is MDHEN and CDR2 is SYDVKM. This CDR3 is CASSPTGSTQYF. CDR3 bases: TGTGCCAGCAGTCCGACAGGATCGACCCAGTACTTC.